The T cell receptor beta chain under discussion was sequenced for a study of cytomegalovirus exposure and HLA in healthy donors. The CDR3 runs to 13 residues. Germline V gene sequence: CDR1 MNHEY, CDR2 SVGAGI. The V gene end was trimmed by 4 bases and the J gene end by 6 bases; junction bases not matched to a gene: 1. Points on this clone: What it binds is unknown.

Amplification used 60 Vbeta primers and 13 Jbeta primers. The table came from immunoSEQ multiplex PCR; TCRdb's copy has only in-frame clones and leaves some out. The table includes approximately 170,000 clones, 73% detected once. Study-level findings and limits: Specific recognition of CMV antigens was confirmed in vitro for a few chains (all CMV-associated). Earlier results showed most TCR beta V segments being productive about 87% or about 30% of the time.

Sequenced sample: PBMCs. The chain is built from TRBV6-5 and TRBJ1-2; 11 bases match TRBD1. The sequence came from a woman aged 18-29 years in good health and CMV-seropositive. CDR3 bases: TGTGCCAGCAGTTCGGACAGGGGGCATGGCTACACCTTC. It codes for CASSSDRGHGYTF.